The rows below give T cell receptor beta chains drawn from one sample of a study of T cells after yellow fever vaccination. TCRdb recomputed calls from the 5' RACE reads with MiXCR, one row per CDR3 protein. The data contain 250,000 to 400,000 distinct CDR3 sequences, around 4.5% of them seen just once; the ten biggest clones take up just under 20%. The input for sequencing was PBMCs, taken 15 days after the yellow fever booster vaccination. Receptors originate from a man between 18 and 35 years old who received the YFV17D yellow fever vaccine. Both conserved end residues are part of each CDR3. Fields, in order: J gene, V gene, D gene, clone size, CDR3 DNA, CDR3 protein. D genes are given only for firm matches. The size of a clone is reported for some rows only, either as once, few or many, or as a class for expanded clones.

>TRBJ2-3|TRBV27|TRBD1|many
TGTGCCAGCTCAGACAGGGTAACTAGCACAGATACGCAGTATTTT
CASSDRVTSTDTQYF
>TRBJ2-1|TRBV6-4|TRBD2|NA
TGTGCCAGCAGTGAATTGGGGGGGTCGGGCGGTGAGCAGTTCTTC
CASSELGGSGGEQFF
>TRBJ2-5|TRBV5-1|TRBD2|many
TGCGCCAGCAGCGGGACTAGCGGCCAAGAGACCCAGTACTTC
CASSGTSGQETQYF
>TRBJ1-6|TRBV7-8|NA|many
TGTGCCAGCAGCTTAGACCGGCTGGGGGCTTCACCCCTCCACTTT
CASSLDRLGASPLHF
>TRBJ1-3|TRBV20-1|NA|many
TGCAGTGCTAGAATCCAGGAAAGCTCTGGAAACACCATATATTTT
CSARIQESSGNTIYF
>TRBJ2-7|TRBV20-1|TRBD2|few
TGCAGTGCCCTAGCTACGGGGGGCTACGAGCAGTACTTC
CSALATGGYEQYF
>TRBJ2-2|TRBV7-3|NA|many
TGTGCCAGCAGCTCCACGGTGGGGACGGCCGGGGAGCTGTTTTTT
CASSSTVGTAGELFF
>TRBJ2-2|TRBV6-6|NA|few
TGTGCCAGCAGTTTCGTGGCGGGGGCCGCGAACACCGGGGAGCTGTTTTTT
CASSFVAGAANTGELFF
>TRBJ2-2|TRBV24-1|TRBD2|many
TGTGCCACCAGTGACTCCAGCGGGGGGCTCACCGGGGAGCTGTTTTTT
CATSDSSGGLTGELFF
>TRBJ2-3|TRBV6-2/TRBV6-3|TRBD2|many
TGTGCCAGCAGTTACCCCAAGACTAGCGGGGGTTTGGATACGCAGTATTTT
CASSYPKTSGGLDTQYF
>TRBJ1-1|TRBV9|TRBD1|few
TGTGCCAGCAGTCCAGAGGGATCGGGAGGACAGGGCCTTGAAGCTTTCTTT
CASSPEGSGGQGLEAFF
>TRBJ2-5|TRBV20-1|TRBD2|NA
TGCAGTGCCCCATTATGGCGGGGGTTGGGGGAGACCCAGTACTTC
CSAPLWRGLGETQYF
>TRBJ2-7|TRBV4-1|NA|NA
TGCGCCAGCAGCCAAGTTTGGGGGTTCAGCTCCTACGAGCAGTACTTC
CASSQVWGFSSYEQYF
>TRBJ2-3|TRBV19|NA|few
TGTGCCAGTAGTATAAATGGGATCCCGCTAGATACGCAGTATTTT
CASSINGIPLDTQYF
>TRBJ2-7|TRBV20-1|TRBD2|few
TGCAGTGCTCCAGGGAGACTAGCGCAGGGTAACGAGCAGTACTTC
CSAPGRLAQGNEQYF
>TRBJ1-4|TRBV5-1|TRBD1|few
TGCGCCAGCAGCCCGGGGACAGGGGCTGAAAAACTGTTTTTT
CASSPGTGAEKLFF
>TRBJ2-1|TRBV11-3|NA|many
TGTGCCAGCAGCCAAAAACAGGGAGACTACAATGAGCAGTTCTTC
CASSQKQGDYNEQFF
>TRBJ2-2|TRBV6-2/TRBV6-3|NA|few
TGTGCCAGCCACCAGGCCGGGGAGCTGTTTTTT
CASHQAGELFF
>TRBJ2-2|TRBV4-1|TRBD1|many
TGCGCCAGCAGCCAAGATTGGACCGGGACAGGGGACACCGGGGAGCTGTTTTTT
CASSQDWTGTGDTGELFF
>TRBJ1-1|TRBV6-1|NA|many
TGTGCCAGCTTTTGGGGTTTAGGCGGAACTGAAGCTTTCTTT
CASFWGLGGTEAFF
>TRBJ2-5|TRBV7-2|NA|NA
TGTGCCAGCAGCCCGATGGGGGCCGTAGAGACCCAGTACTTC
CASSPMGAVETQYF
>TRBJ2-7|TRBV20-1|NA|many
TGCAGTGCTGGCCGTGGGAAGTACGAGCAGTACTTC
CSAGRGKYEQYF
>TRBJ2-2|TRBV7-8|TRBD1|few
TGTGCCAGCAGCTTATATCAAGGACAGGGAGTTGGCGGGGAGCTGTTTTTT
CASSLYQGQGVGGELFF
>TRBJ1-2|TRBV12-3/TRBV12-4|NA|few
TGTGCCAGCGGATTCTATGGCTACACCTTC
CASGFYGYTF
>TRBJ2-1|TRBV19|NA|many
TGTGCCAGTAGTATGTGGGGGGGGCCCTTAAATGAGCAGTTCTTC
CASSMWGGPLNEQFF
>TRBJ2-1|TRBV12-3/TRBV12-4|NA|few
TGTGCCAGCAGTTTCCAAGGGTATGAGCAGTTCTTC
CASSFQGYEQFF
>TRBJ2-5|TRBV7-2|NA|NA
TGTGCCAGCAGCCTTTTGCGTGGAGGGTCAGAGACCCAGTACTTC
CASSLLRGGSETQYF
>TRBJ2-2|TRBV20-1|NA|NA
TGCAGTGCTCTCTTGGGGAGGGGGCTCTACACCGGGGAGCTGTTTTTT
CSALLGRGLYTGELFF
>TRBJ1-4|TRBV7-9|NA|NA
TGTGCCAGCAGTCCCGTTTTGGTGGATGAAAAACTGTTTTTT
CASSPVLVDEKLFF
>TRBJ1-6|TRBV19|TRBD1|many
TGTGCCAGTAGCCGGGACAGGAAAAATTCACCCCTCCACTTT
CASSRDRKNSPLHF
>TRBJ2-5|TRBV7-9|TRBD1|NA
TGTGCCAGCAGCTTAAGGACAGGGGGCATGGAGACCCAGTACTTC
CASSLRTGGMETQYF
>TRBJ1-2|TRBV12-5|TRBD1|few
TGTGCTAGTGGTCCGATATCAGGGGGTGGCGGCTACACCTTC
CASGPISGGGGYTF
>TRBJ1-1|TRBV13|NA|many
TGTGCCAGCAGCTCATACACTGAAGCTTTCTTT
CASSSYTEAFF
>TRBJ2-5|TRBV5-1|NA|many
TGCGCCAGCAACCCGAGGACTGGCGAGACCCAGTACTTC
CASNPRTGETQYF
>TRBJ1-2|TRBV28|NA|NA
TGTGCCAGCAGCGGGCGGGGGGTTAACTATGGCTACACCTTC
CASSGRGVNYGYTF
>TRBJ2-1|TRBV6-4|NA|NA
TGTGCCAGCAGTGACTCTCCCGGCAACAATGAGCAGTTCTTC
CASSDSPGNNEQFF
>TRBJ2-1|TRBV4-1|NA|NA
TGCGCCAGCAGCCAGGCTCCTGGGGCAATCTACAATGAGCAGTTCTTC
CASSQAPGAIYNEQFF
>TRBJ1-2|TRBV7-6|NA|NA
TGTGCCAGCAGCTCTGGCCTGGCGGGCTACACCTTC
CASSSGLAGYTF
>TRBJ2-3|TRBV7-8|TRBD2|NA
TGTGCCAGCAGCTTTAGCGGGGGGGCCAGTCCCGATACGCAGTATTTT
CASSFSGGASPDTQYF
>TRBJ2-5|TRBV7-2|TRBD2|few
TGTGCCAGCAGCTTAGCTCGGGGAGGGTGGGAACCGCAAGAGACCCAGTACTTC
CASSLARGGWEPQETQYF
>TRBJ1-1|TRBV11-1|NA|NA
TGTGCCAGCAGCCCTACAAACAGGAACACTGAAGCTTTCTTT
CASSPTNRNTEAFF
>TRBJ2-4|TRBV4-3|NA|many
TGCGCCAGCAGCCAAGATCATGTACTCCTAGCCAAAAACATTCAGTACTTC
CASSQDHVLLAKNIQYF
>TRBJ1-1|TRBV7-2|TRBD1|few
TGTGCCAGCGGGGGACAGGGGCCCATTTTCTTT
CASGGQGPIFF
>TRBJ2-1|TRBV5-1|NA|many
TGCGCCAGCAGCTTGGAGGTAGAGCAGTTCTTC
CASSLEVEQFF
>TRBJ2-7|TRBV12-3/TRBV12-4|TRBD1|few
TGTGCCAGCAGCGCCGGGACAGGGGCATTCTACGAGCAGTACTTC
CASSAGTGAFYEQYF
>TRBJ2-1|TRBV4-3|NA|NA
TGCGCCAGCAGCACCCGGGGTGTAGATGAGCAGTTCTTC
CASSTRGVDEQFF
>TRBJ2-7|TRBV20-1|TRBD1|few
TGCAGTGCTAGTGCGCAGGGGGCTGGATACGAGCAGTACTTC
CSASAQGAGYEQYF
>TRBJ2-7|TRBV3-1|TRBD1|NA
TGTGCCAGCAGCCAGCACAGGGGCGAGCAGTACTTC
CASSQHRGEQYF
>TRBJ1-2|TRBV7-2|NA|NA
TGTGCCAGCAGCCGCCGGGACCTGCAGGCTGGCTACACCTTC
CASSRRDLQAGYTF
>TRBJ2-3|TRBV7-8|NA|few
TGTGCCAGCAGCTTATATGGCAGCTACACGGATACGCAGTATTTT
CASSLYGSYTDTQYF